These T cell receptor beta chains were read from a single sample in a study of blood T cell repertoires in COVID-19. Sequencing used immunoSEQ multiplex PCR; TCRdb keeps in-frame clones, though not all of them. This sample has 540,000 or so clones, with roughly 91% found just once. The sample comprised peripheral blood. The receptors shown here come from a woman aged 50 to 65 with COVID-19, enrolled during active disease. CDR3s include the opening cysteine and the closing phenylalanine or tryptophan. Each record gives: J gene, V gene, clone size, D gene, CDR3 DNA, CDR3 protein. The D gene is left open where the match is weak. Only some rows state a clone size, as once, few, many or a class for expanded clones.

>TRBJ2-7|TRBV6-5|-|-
TGTGCCAGCAGTTACGGGGGGGCCCGCGAGGGCGAGCAGTACTTC
CASSYGGAREGEQYF
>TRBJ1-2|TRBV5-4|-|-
TGTGCCAGCAGCGCGGGGCCGTTGACCTATGGCTACACCTTC
CASSAGPLTYGYTF
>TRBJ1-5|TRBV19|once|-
TGTGCCAGTAGTATTTGGGGGGAGAGGGCCAATCAGCCCCAGCATTTT
CASSIWGERANQPQHF
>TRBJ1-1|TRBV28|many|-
TGTGCCAGCACTGGGTACGGCGGTGAAGCTTTCTTT
CASTGYGGEAFF
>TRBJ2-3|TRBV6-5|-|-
TGTGCCAGCTCTCCACTCCAAAGGGGAACAGATACGCAGTATTTT
CASSPLQRGTDTQYF
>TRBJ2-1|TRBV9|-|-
TGTGCCAGCAGCTTAGGGGGGGACTCCTACAATGAGCAGTTCTTC
CASSLGGDSYNEQFF
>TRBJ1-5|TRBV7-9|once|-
TGTGCCAGCAGTTCAGGTTCCAATCAGCCCCAGCATTTT
CASSSGSNQPQHF
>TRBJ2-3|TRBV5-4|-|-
TGTGCCAGCAGCTTGCCCAGAAACACAGATACGCAGTATTTT
CASSLPRNTDTQYF
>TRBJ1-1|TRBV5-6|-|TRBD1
TGTGCCAGCAGCTTGGGGACAGGGGGTTTTGTTCCGGTGGCTTTCTTT
CASSLGTGGFVPVAFF
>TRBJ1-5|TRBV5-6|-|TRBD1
TGTGCCAGCAGCTCCTTACAGGGGGCGCCGGGACAGCCCCAGCATTTT
CASSSLQGAPGQPQHF
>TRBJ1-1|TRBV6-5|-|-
TGTGCCAGCAGCAGGGGTGGGAACACTGAAGCTTTCTTT
CASSRGGNTEAFF
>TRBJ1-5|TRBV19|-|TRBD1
TGTGCCAGTAGTCCAAGGGACAGGGGCATTCAGCCCCAGCATTTT
CASSPRDRGIQPQHF
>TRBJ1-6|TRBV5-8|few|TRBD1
TGTGCCAGCAGCGAGGACAGGGGAAGGTCACCCCTCCACTTT
CASSEDRGRSPLHF
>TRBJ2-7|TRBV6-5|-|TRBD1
TGTGCCAGCAGCACAGGGGGCGACGAGCAGTACTTC
CASSTGGDEQYF
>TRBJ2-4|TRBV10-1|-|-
TGCGCCAGCAGTGAGTCGGGTGGGGGGTCCAAAAACATTCAGTACTTC
CASSESGGGSKNIQYF
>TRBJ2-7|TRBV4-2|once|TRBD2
TGTGCCAGCAGCCAAGAACAGCGGGGGGGTACCTACGAGCAGTACTTC
CASSQEQRGGTYEQYF
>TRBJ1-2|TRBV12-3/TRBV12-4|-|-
TGTGCCAGCAGTTTCTACAACTATGGCTACACCTTC
CASSFYNYGYTF
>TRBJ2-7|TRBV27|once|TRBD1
TGTGCCAGCAGTGTCCGGGACAGTCTTGTCCACGAGCAGTACTTC
CASSVRDSLVHEQYF
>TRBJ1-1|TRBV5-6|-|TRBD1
TGTGCCAGCAGCCCCGACAGGGGGAGGAGAAGGATCACTGAAGCTTTCTTT
CASSPDRGRRRITEAFF
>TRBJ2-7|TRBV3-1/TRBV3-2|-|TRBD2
TGTGCCAGCAGCCGCGCGGTCGGACTAGCGGGGCCCGAGCAGTACTTC
CASSRAVGLAGPEQYF
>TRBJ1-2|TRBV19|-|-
TGTGCCAGTAGTATAGAAGGGGCCAATGGCTACACCTTC
CASSIEGANGYTF
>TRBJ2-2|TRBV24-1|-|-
TGTGCCACCAGTGACCCCGGGACTGATAACACCGGGGAGCTGTTTTTT
CATSDPGTDNTGELFF
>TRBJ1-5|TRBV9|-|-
TGTGCCAGCAGCGTAGAGGGAACGGGGAATCAGCCCCAGCATTTT
CASSVEGTGNQPQHF
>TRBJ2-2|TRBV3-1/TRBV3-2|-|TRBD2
TGTGCCAGCAGCCTTGAGCCTAGCGGGGCCGGGGAGCTGTTTTTT
CASSLEPSGAGELFF
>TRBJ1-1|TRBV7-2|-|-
TGTGCCAGCAGCAGGGGGGGTTACACTGAAGCTTTCTTT
CASSRGGYTEAFF
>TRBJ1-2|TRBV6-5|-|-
TGTGCCAGCAACGAAGGGGGAGGGTATGGCTACACCTTC
CASNEGGGYGYTF
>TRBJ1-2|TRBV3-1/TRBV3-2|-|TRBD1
TGTGCCAGCAGCCCCTTTTTACAGGGGCGATATGGCTACACCTTC
CASSPFLQGRYGYTF
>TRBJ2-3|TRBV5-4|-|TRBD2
TGTGCCAGCAGCCCCCGGACTAGCGGGGGAATAGGAGATACGCAGTATTTT
CASSPRTSGGIGDTQYF
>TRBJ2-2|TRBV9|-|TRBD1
TGTGCCAGCAGCGCCGGGGACAGGGGGCGGAGTATGACCGGGGAGCTGTTTTTT
CASSAGDRGRSMTGELFF
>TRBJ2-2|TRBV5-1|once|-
TGCGCCAGCAGCAGGCCGGGACAGAACACCGGGGAGCTGTTTTTT
CASSRPGQNTGELFF
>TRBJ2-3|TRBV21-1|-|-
TGTGCCAGCACCAACCGGACGGAGTGCTCCCAGCGGGGGTGCACAGATACGCAGTATTTT
CASTNRTECSQRGCTDTQYF